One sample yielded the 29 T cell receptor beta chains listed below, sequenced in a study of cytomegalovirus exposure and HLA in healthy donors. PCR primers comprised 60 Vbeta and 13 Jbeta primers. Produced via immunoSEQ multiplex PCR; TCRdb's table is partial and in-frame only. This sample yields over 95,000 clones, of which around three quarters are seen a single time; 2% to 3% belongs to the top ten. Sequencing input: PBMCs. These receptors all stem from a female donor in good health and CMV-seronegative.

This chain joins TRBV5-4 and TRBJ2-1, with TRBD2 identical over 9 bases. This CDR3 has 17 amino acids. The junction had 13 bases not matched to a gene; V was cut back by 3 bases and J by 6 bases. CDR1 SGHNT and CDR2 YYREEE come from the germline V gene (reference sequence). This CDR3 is CASSSLQASGGRNEQFF. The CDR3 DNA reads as TGTGCCAGCAGCTCCCTCCAGGCGAGCGGGGGGCGCAATGAGCAGTTCTTC.

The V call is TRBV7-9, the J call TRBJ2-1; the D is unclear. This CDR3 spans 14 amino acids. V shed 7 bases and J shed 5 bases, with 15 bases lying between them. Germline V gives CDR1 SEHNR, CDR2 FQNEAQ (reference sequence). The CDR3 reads CASTAGSLHNEQFF. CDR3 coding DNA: TGTGCCAGCACCGCCGGGTCCTTACACAATGAGCAGTTCTTC. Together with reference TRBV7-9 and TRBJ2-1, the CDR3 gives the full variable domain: DTGVSQNPRHKITKRGQNVTFRCDPISEHNRLYWYRQTLGQGPEFLTYFQNEAQLEKSRLLSDRFSAERPKGSFSTLEIQRTEQGDSAMYLCASTAGSLHNEQFFGPGTRLTVL.

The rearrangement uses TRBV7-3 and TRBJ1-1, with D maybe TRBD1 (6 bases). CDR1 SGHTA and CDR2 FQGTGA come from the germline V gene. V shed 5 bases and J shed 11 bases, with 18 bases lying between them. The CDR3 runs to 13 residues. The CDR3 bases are TGTGCCAGCAGCGCGCATGGGGGCGCCGGGGCTTTCTTT. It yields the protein CASSAHGGAGAFF. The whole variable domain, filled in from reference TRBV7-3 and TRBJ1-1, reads GAGVSQTPSNKVTEKGKYVELRCDPISGHTALYWYRQSLGQGPEFLIYFQGTGAADDSGLPNDRFFAVRPEGSVSTLKIQRTERGDSAVYLCASSAHGGAGAFFGQGTRLTVV.

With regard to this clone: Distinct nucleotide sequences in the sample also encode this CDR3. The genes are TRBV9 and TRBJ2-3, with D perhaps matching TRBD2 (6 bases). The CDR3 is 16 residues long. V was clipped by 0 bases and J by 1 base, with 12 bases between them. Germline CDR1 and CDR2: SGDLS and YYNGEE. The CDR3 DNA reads TGTGCCAGCAGCGTAGAAGCCGGCGGGGGCACAGATACGCAGTATTTT. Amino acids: CASSVEAGGGTDTQYF. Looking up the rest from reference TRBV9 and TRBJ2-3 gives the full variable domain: DSGVTQTPKHLITATGQRVTLRCSPRSGDLSVYWYQQSLDQGLQFLIQYYNGEERAKGNILERFSAQQFPDLHSELNLSSLELGDSALYFCASSVEAGGGTDTQYFGPGTRLTVL.

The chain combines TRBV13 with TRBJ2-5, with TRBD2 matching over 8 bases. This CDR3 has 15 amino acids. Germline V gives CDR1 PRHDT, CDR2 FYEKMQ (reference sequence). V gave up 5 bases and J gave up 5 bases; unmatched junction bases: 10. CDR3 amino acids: CASSGTGGSTETQYF. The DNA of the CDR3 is TGTGCCAGCAGCGGAACGGGGGGGAGTACGGAGACCCAGTACTTC.

The CDR3 DNA reads as TGTGCCAGCAGCTTAGCTAGGGGGTACAATGAGCAGTTCTTC. Translating gives CASSLARGYNEQFF. V usage is TRBV7-9 and J usage is TRBJ2-1; tentatively, D is TRBD1 (6 bases). This CDR3 has 14 residues. V was cut by 0 bases and J by 4 bases, with 7 bases left in between. Germline V lookup: CDR1 SEHNR, CDR2 FQNEAQ (reference sequence).

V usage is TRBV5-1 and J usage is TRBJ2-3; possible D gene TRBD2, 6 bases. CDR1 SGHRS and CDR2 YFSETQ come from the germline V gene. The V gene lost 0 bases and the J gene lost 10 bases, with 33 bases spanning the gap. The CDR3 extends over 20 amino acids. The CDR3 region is CASSLAPSGLTPSRHHSQYF. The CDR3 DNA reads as TGCGCCAGCAGCTTGGCCCCCAGCGGGCTAACCCCCTCCCGACACCATTCGCAGTATTTT.

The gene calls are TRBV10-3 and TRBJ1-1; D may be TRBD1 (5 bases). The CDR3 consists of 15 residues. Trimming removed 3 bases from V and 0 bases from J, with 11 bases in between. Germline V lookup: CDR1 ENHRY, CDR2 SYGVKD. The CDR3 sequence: CAISERATVNTEAFF. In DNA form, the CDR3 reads TGTGCCATCAGTGAACGGGCGACAGTGAACACTGAAGCTTTCTTT.

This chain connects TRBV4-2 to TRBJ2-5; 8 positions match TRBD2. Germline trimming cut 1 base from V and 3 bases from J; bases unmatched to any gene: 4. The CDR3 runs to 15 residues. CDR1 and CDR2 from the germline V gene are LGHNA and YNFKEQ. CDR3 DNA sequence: TGTGCCAGCAGCCAAGGAGAACTAGCGGAAGAGACCCAGTACTTC. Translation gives CASSQGELAEETQYF.

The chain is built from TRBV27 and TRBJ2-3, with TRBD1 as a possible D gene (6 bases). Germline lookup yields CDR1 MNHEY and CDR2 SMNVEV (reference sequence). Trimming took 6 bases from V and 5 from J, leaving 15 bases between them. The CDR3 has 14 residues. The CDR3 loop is CASSPQGVVDTQYF. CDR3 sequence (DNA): TGTGCCAGCAGCCCACAGGGAGTAGTAGATACGCAGTATTTT.

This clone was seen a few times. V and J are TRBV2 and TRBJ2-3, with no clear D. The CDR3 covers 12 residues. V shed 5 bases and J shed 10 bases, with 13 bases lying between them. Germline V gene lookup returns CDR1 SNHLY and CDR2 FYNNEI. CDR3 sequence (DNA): TGTGCCAGCAGTTCCTCTATGGCGGCGCAGTATTTT. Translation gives CASSSSMAAQYF.

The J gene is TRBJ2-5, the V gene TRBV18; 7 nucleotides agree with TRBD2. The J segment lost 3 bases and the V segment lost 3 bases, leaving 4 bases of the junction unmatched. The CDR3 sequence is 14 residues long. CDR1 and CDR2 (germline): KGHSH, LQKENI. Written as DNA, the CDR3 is TGTGCCAGCTCACCCAGGACTAGAGAAGAGACCCAGTACTTC. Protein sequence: CASSPRTREETQYF. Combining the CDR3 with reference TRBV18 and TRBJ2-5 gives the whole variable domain NAGVMQNPRHLVRRRGQEARLRCSPMKGHSHVYWYRQLPEEGLKFMVYLQKENIIDESGMPKERFSAEFPKEGPSILRIQQVVRGDSAAYFCASSPRTREETQYFGPGTRLLVL.

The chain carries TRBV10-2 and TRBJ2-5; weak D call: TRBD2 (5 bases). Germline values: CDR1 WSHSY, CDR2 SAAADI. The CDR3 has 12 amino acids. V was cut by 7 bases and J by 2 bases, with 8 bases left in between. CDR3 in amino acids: CASTRGQETQYF. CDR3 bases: TGCGCCAGCACCCGGGGACAAGAGACCCAGTACTTC.

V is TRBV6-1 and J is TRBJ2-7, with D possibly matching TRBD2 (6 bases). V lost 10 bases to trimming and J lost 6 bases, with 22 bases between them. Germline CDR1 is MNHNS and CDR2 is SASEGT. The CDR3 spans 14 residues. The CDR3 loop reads CATRIRDFPGEQYF. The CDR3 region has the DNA TGTGCCACCCGAATCCGGGACTTTCCGGGCGAGCAGTACTTC.

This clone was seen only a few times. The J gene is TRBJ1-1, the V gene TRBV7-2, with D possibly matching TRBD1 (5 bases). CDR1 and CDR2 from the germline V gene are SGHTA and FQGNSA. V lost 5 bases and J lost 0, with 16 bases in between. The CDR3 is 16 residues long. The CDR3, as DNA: TGTGCCAGCAGCCCACGGTCAAGGGGCATGAACACTGAAGCTTTCTTT. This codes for CASSPRSRGMNTEAFF.

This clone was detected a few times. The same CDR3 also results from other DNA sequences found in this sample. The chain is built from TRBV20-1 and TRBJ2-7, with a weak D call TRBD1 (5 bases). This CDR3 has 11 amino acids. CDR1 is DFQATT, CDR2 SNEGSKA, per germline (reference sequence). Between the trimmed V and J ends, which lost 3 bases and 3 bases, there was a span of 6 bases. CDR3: CSARDNYEQYF. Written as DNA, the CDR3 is TGCAGTGCTAGGGACAACTACGAGCAGTACTTC.

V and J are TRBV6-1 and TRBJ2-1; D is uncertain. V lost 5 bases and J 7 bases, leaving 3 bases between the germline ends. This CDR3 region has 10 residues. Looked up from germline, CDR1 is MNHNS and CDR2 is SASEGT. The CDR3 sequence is CASSLNEQFF. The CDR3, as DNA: TGTGCCAGCAGTCTTAATGAGCAGTTCTTC.

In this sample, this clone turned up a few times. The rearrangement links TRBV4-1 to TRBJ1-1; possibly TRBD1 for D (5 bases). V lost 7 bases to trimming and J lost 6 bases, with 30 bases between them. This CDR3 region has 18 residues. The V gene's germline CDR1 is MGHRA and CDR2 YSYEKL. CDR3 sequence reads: CASTSPTDEIHKRAEAFF. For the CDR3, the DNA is TGCGCCAGCACCTCTCCGACAGACGAAATTCATAAGCGGGCTGAAGCTTTCTTT.

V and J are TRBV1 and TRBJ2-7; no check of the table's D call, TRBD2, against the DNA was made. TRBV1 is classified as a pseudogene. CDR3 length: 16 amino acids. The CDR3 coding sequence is TGCACCAGCAGCCAAGATCGGGACTACTCCCTTTACGAGCAGTACTTC. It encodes CTSSQDRDYSLYEQYF.

This CDR3 is CATSRGSGPTGLDTEAFF. In nucleotides, the CDR3 is TGTGCCACCAGCAGAGGATCAGGACCAACAGGGTTGGACACTGAAGCTTTCTTT. The chain is built from TRBV15 and TRBJ1-1, with D tentatively TRBD1 (6 bases). With 1 base removed from V and 3 bases from J, the gap between germline ends came to 21 bases. Germline V gene data show CDR1 as LNHNV and CDR2 as YYDKDF (reference sequence). The length of the CDR3 is 18 residues.

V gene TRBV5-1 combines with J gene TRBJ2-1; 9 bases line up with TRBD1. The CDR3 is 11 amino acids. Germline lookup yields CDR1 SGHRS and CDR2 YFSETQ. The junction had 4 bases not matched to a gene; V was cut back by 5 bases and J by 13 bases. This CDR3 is CASSQGQGQFF. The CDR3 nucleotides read TGCGCCAGCAGTCAGGGACAGGGACAGTTCTTC.

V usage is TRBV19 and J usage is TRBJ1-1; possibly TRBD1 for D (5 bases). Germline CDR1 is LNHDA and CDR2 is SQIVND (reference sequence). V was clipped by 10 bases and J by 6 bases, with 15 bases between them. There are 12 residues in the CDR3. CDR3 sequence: CATLGLDAEAFF. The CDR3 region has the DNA TGTGCCACCCTGGGGCTGGACGCTGAAGCTTTCTTT.

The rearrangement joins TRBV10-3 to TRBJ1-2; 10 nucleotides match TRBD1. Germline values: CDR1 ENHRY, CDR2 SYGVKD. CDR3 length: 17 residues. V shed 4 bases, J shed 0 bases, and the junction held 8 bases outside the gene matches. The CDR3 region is CAISVPPGTGANYGYTF. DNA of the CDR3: TGTGCCATCAGTGTACCTCCCGGGACAGGGGCTAACTATGGCTACACCTTC.

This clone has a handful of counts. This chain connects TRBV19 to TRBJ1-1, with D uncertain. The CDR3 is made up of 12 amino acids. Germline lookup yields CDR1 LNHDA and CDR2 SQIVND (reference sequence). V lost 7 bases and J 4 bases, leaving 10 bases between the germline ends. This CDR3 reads CASKYSGTEAFF. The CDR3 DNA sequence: TGTGCCAGTAAGTACAGCGGCACTGAAGCTTTCTTT.

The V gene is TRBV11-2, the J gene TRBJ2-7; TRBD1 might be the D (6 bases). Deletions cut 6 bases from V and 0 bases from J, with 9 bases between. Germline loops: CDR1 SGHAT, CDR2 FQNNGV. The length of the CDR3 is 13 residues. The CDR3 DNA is TGTGCCAGCAGTGGGGACACCTCCTACGAGCAGTACTTC. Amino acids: CASSGDTSYEQYF.

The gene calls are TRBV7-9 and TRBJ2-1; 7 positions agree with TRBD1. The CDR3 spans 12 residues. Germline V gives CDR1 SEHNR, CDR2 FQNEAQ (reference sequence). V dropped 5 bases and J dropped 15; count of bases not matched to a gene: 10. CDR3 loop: CASSPKGGDPFF. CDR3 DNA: TGTGCCAGCAGCCCAAAAGGGGGCGACCCGTTCTTC.

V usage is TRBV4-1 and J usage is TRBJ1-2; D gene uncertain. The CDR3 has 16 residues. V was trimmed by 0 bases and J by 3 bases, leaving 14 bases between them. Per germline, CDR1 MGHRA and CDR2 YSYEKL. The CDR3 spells CASSQEGSGWDYGYTF. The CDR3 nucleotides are TGCGCCAGCAGCCAAGAAGGTTCGGGGTGGGACTATGGCTACACCTTC.

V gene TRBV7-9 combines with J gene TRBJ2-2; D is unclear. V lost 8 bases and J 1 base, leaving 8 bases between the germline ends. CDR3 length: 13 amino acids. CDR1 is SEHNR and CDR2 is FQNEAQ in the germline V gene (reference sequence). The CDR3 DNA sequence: TGTGCCAGCCTTTGGAGGAACACCGGGGAGCTGTTTTTT. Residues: CASLWRNTGELFF.

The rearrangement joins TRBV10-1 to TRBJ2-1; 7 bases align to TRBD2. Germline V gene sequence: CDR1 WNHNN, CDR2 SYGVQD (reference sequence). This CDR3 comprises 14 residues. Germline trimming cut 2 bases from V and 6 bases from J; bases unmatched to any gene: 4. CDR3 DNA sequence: TGCGCCAGCAGTGAGGGGCTAGCGGCCAATGAGCAGTTCTTC. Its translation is CASSEGLAANEQFF.